These T cell receptor beta chains were read from a single sample in a study of beta chain features in type 1 diabetes. Clones were read by immunoSEQ multiplex PCR, and TCRdb kept only the in-frame ones, dropping some. The table shows 310,000 or so clones, with over 14% occurring only once. Sequencing was done on a sample of naive CD4+ T cells from blood. The receptor source for this set is a man in his late teens or twenties with type 1 diabetes. The conserved cysteine and the conserved F or W are not part of the CDR3 here. Size is omitted from some rows. Given values are once, few, many or a class for expanded clones.

J | V | size | CDR3
TRBJ2-1 | TRBV6-1 | NA | ASRSLADNEQF
TRBJ1-2 | TRBV18 | few | ASSPTAGQGYYGYT
TRBJ2-5 | TRBV11-2 | few | ASSFLPSAETQY
TRBJ1-1 | TRBV29-1 | few | SVESGVNTEAF
TRBJ2-7 | TRBV5-1 | NA | ASSLIPGQSSYEQY
TRBJ1-1 | TRBV5-1 | NA | ASSGIGGVTEAF
TRBJ2-3 | TRBV29-1 | NA | SVEGGLGDTQY
TRBJ2-7 | TRBV11-2 | NA | ASSYRGTGVIWEQY
TRBJ2-2 | TRBV30 | few | AWRGLSNTGELF
TRBJ2-1 | TRBV27 | few | ASSSPPDRINEQF
TRBJ1-1 | TRBV5-1 | few | ASSVEGTEAF
TRBJ2-7 | TRBV5-1 | NA | ASSGRTGRADEQY
TRBJ2-5 | TRBV6-5 | NA | ASSYSFTQLETQY
TRBJ2-1 | TRBV30 | NA | AWEGQGGGGVYNEQF
NA | TRBV29-1 | NA | SVESKYSYEQY
TRBJ2-2 | TRBV6-6 | NA | ASSFTDGELF
TRBJ1-1 | TRBV27 | NA | ASSSWTGPTEAF
TRBJ2-1 | TRBV11-2 | NA | ASSPRSGASGYNEQF
TRBJ2-1 | TRBV4-3 | NA | ASSQGSSGGSWSYNEQF
TRBJ1-5 | TRBV13 | NA | ASRKGGAHQPQH
TRBJ1-5 | TRBV4-1 | NA | ASSQDLGQPNQPQH
TRBJ1-2 | TRBV7-9 | NA | ASSLGQSNYGYT
TRBJ2-3 | TRBV2 | few | ASSSQGSADTQY
TRBJ1-5 | TRBV9 | NA | ASSVPGVQDFDSNQPQH
TRBJ2-7 | TRBV28 | few | ASSSTDSSYEQY
TRBJ2-1 | TRBV6-4 | NA | ASSLAGGNEQF
TRBJ1-3 | TRBV5-4 | few | ASSSQGGNTIY
TRBJ1-1 | TRBV18 | NA | ASSPLQGGTEAF
TRBJ2-7 | TRBV28 | NA | ASSWAGTYEQY
TRBJ1-5 | TRBV5-1 | NA | ASRQGDHSNQPQH
TRBJ2-5 | TRBV28 | few | ASATGGKETQY
TRBJ2-7 | TRBV5-6 | NA | ASSLGRRLAVQGDEQY
TRBJ2-7 | TRBV7-9 | few | ASSRDREQY
TRBJ2-2 | TRBV6-5 | NA | ASMRNTGELF
TRBJ2-5 | TRBV19 | NA | ASSTTGTTETQY
TRBJ2-3 | TRBV5-1 | few | ASSLSGGDTTDTQY
TRBJ2-3 | TRBV9 | few | ASSVRLGADTQY
TRBJ2-2 | TRBV10-3 | NA | AISGIDSPRELF
TRBJ2-5 | TRBV30 | few | AWSVRRAGVGQETQY
TRBJ1-1 | TRBV18 | few | ASSPSRTEAF
TRBJ2-5 | TRBV5-4 | NA | ASSLGTQETQY
TRBJ2-7 | TRBV5-1 | NA | ASSLESRGFYEQY
TRBJ2-7 | TRBV5-1 | NA | ASSLVQGSYEQY
TRBJ1-2 | TRBV9 | NA | ASSEGPGNYGYT
TRBJ2-7 | TRBV28 | NA | ASSYGYEQY
TRBJ1-5 | TRBV30 | NA | AWSAYSNQPQH
TRBJ1-1 | TRBV7-2 | few | ASSLTGYTEAF
TRBJ1-1 | TRBV5-1 | NA | ASSLGPTNTEAF
TRBJ2-3 | TRBV29-1 | NA | SVRSGQGTDTQY
TRBJ2-3 | TRBV9 | NA | ASSVSPPREYTDTQY
TRBJ2-6 | TRBV28 | few | ASSLRAGANVLT
TRBJ2-5 | TRBV6-6 | few | ASRDRGSETQY
TRBJ1-1 | TRBV7-6 | few | ASTYPYSSMNTEAF